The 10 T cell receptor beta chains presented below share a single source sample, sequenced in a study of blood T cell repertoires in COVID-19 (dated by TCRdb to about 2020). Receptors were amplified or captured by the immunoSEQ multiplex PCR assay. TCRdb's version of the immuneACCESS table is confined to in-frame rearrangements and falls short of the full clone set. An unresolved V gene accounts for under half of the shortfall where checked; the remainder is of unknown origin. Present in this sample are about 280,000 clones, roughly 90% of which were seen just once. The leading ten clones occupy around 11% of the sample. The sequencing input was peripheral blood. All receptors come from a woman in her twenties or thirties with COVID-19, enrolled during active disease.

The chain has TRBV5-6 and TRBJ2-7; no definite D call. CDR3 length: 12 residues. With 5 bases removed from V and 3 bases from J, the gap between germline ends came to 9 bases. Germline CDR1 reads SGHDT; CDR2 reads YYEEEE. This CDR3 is CASSLQIYEQYF. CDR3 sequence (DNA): TGTGCCAGCAGTCTACAGATCTACGAGCAGTACTTC.

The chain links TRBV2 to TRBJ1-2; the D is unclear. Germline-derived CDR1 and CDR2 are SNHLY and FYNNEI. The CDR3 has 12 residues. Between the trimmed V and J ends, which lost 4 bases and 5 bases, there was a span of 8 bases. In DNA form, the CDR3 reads TGTGCCAGCAGTGCAGGAGGGTATGGCTACACCTTC. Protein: CASSAGGYGYTF.

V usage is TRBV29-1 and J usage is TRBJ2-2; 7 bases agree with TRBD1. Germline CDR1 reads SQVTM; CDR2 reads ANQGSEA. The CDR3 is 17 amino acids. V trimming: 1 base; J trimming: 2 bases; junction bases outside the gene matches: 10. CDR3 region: CSVEGRGPGSNTGELFF. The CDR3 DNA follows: TGCAGCGTTGAAGGAAGGGGGCCAGGGAGTAACACCGGGGAGCTGTTTTTT.

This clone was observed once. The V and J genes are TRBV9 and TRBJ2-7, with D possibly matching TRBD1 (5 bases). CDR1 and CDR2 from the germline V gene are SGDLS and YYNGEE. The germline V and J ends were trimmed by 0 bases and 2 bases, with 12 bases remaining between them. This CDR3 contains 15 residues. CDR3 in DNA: TGTGCCAGCAGCGTAGGACAGAACCCTCCCTACGAGCAGTACTTC. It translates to CASSVGQNPPYEQYF.

The CDR3 loop is CASRYGMGRYGYTF. DNA for the CDR3: TGCGCCAGCAGGTACGGAATGGGGCGCTATGGCTACACCTTC. The chain couples TRBV5-1 to TRBJ1-2, with a weak D call TRBD1 (5 bases). There are 14 residues in the CDR3. CDR1 is SGHRS and CDR2 is YFSETQ in the germline V gene. The V and J ends lost 5 bases and 4 bases respectively, with 15 bases between them.

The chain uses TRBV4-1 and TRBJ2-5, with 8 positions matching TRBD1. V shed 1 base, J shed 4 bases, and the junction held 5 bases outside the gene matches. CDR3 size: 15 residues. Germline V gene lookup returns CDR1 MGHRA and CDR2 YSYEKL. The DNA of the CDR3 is TGCGCCAGCAGCCAAGCTTCAGGGGGCGGAGAGACCCAGTACTTC. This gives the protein CASSQASGGGETQYF.

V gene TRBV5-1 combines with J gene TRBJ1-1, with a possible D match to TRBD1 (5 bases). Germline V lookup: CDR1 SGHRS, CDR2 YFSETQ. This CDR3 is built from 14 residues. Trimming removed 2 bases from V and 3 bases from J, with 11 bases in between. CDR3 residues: CASSFDDRDTEAFF. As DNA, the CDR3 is TGCGCCAGCAGCTTCGACGACAGAGACACTGAAGCTTTCTTT.

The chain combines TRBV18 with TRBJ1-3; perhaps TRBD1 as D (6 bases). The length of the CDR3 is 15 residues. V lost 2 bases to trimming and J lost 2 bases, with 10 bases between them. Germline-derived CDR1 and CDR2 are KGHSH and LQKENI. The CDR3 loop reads CASSPATGPGNTIYF. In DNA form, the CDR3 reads TGTGCCAGCTCACCAGCGACAGGTCCTGGAAACACCATATATTTT.

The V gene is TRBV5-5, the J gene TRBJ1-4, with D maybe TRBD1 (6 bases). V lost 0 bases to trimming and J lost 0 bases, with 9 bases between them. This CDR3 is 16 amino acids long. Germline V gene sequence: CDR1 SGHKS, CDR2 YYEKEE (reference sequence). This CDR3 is CASSLVRGTTNEKLFF. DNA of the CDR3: TGTGCCAGCAGCTTGGTCAGGGGAACAACTAATGAAAAACTGTTTTTT.

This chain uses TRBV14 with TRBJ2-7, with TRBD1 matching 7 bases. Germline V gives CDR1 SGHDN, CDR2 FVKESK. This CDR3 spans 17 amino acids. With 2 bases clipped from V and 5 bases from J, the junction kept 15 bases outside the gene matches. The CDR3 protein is CASSQTQPLQGIDEQYF. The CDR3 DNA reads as TGTGCCAGCAGCCAAACACAGCCATTACAGGGGATCGACGAGCAGTACTTC. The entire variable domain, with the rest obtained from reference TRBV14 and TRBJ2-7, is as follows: EAGVTQFPSHSVIEKGQTVTLRCDPISGHDNLYWYRRVMGKEIKFLLHFVKESKQDESGMPNNRFLAERTGGTYSTLKVQPAELEDSGVYFCASSQTQPLQGIDEQYFGPGTRLTVT.